These 5 T cell receptor beta chains came from one sample sequenced in a study of shared clonotypes between healthy human individuals (TCRdb year 2020). The library was generated by the immunoSEQ multiplex PCR assay. Sourced from immuneACCESS, this table was stored by TCRdb with only in-frame sequences that have V and J called. A share of the clones is absent; for the studies checked, an unresolved V gene accounts for under half, and the remainder has no known explanation. The sample table records hundreds of thousands of clones; about 96% of these occur just once. Approximately 0.2% of the sample goes to the ten largest clones. CD8 naive samples were CD45RO-negative cells positively selected for CCR7, giving a CD45RA+CCR7+ population that excluded TemRA cells. Sample: naive CD8+ T cells sorted from blood. The sample's cell subset or site, from its label and the paper: CD45RA+CCR7+. Every receptor here comes from a man aged 25 to 45 in good health.

The CDR3 protein is CASSLDRGLSYEQYF. DNA of the CDR3: TGTGCCAGCAGCTTGGACAGGGGACTATCCTACGAGCAGTACTTC. The gene calls are TRBV5-4 and TRBJ2-7, with D possibly called TRBD1 or TRBD2 (7 bases each). The CDR3 has 15 residues. The germline V and J ends were trimmed by 0 bases and 1 base, with 11 bases remaining between them. Germline V gene sequence: CDR1 SGHNT, CDR2 YYREEE (reference sequence).

This chain links TRBV5-4 with TRBJ2-3, with D unresolved. In germline, CDR1 is SGHNT, CDR2 YYREEE (reference sequence). CDR3 length: 15 amino acids. The ends were cut back, 2 bases at V and 4 bases at J, with 14 bases in the middle. CDR3 region: CASSFQSRAADTQYF. Written as DNA, the CDR3 is TGTGCCAGCAGCTTTCAGTCCCGTGCGGCAGATACGCAGTATTTT.

The chain joins TRBV4-2 to TRBJ1-1; D remains unclear. CDR1 and CDR2 from the germline V gene are LGHNA and YNFKEQ. V was cut by 3 bases and J by 3 bases, with 11 bases left in between. CDR3 length: 14 amino acids. This chain's CDR3 is CASSHGTGDTEAFF. The CDR3 DNA is TGTGCCAGCAGCCACGGTACTGGGGACACTGAAGCTTTCTTT.

J is TRBJ2-7 and V is TRBV27, with 8 positions matching TRBD2. CDR1 and CDR2 from the germline V gene are MNHEY and SMNVEV (reference sequence). This CDR3 spans 15 amino acids. Losses at the gene ends were 6 bases for V and 0 bases for J; bases not matched to a gene: 7. CDR3 sequence: CASSTSGFSSYEQYF. CDR3 nucleotide sequence: TGTGCCAGCAGCACTAGCGGTTTTAGCTCCTACGAGCAGTACTTC.

The chain recombines TRBV19 with TRBJ1-4; D remains unclear. CDR1 LNHDA and CDR2 SQIVND come from the germline V gene (reference sequence). The CDR3 spans 13 residues. Trimming cost V 4 bases and J 8 bases, with 11 bases left between them. This CDR3 reads CASSKRNWEKLFF. CDR3 DNA: TGTGCCAGTAGTAAACGGAATTGGGAAAAACTGTTTTTT.